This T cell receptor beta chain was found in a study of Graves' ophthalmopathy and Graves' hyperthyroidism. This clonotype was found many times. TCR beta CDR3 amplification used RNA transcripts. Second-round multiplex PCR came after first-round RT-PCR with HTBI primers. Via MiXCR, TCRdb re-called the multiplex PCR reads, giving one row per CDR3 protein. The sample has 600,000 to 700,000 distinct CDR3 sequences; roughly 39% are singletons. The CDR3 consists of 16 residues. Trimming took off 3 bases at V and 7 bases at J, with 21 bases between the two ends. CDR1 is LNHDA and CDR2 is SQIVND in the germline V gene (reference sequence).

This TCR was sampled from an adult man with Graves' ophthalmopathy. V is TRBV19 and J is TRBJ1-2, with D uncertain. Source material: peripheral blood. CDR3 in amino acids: CASSIVKFPWDGGYTF. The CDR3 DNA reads TGTGCCAGTAGTATCGTGAAGTTCCCCTGGGATGGTGGCTACACCTTC.